These 12 T cell receptor beta chains were all obtained from the same sample, sequenced in a study of T-cell reconstitution after alpha-beta-depleted transplantation in children. During its preparation, the TCRbeta library received unique molecular identifiers. MiXCR, applied by TCRdb to the PCR reads, yields one record per CDR3 protein. The repertoire holds around 92,000 distinct CDR3 sequences, approximately 12% seen once, with approximately 13% in the top ten. The sample was PBMCs from the stem cell graft donor, taken from the stem cell graft. The receptors were sampled from a human donor who donated a stem cell graft to a child with inherited bone marrow failure.

In this sample, this clonotype turned up many times. The chain recombines TRBV5-1 with TRBJ1-3; tentative D call: TRBD1 (5 bases). This CDR3 has 15 residues. Per the germline V gene, CDR1 is SGHRS and CDR2 is YFSETQ. V was clipped by 0 bases and J by 0 bases, with 7 bases between them. The CDR3 sequence: CASSLAGPSGNTIYF. The CDR3 DNA follows: TGCGCCAGCAGCTTGGCAGGGCCCTCTGGAAACACCATATATTTT. Full variable domain (missing parts from reference TRBV5-1 and TRBJ1-3): KAGVTQTPRYLIKTRGQQVTLSCSPISGHRSVSWYQQTPGQGLQFLFEYFSETQRNKGNFPGRFSGRQFSNSRSEMNVSTLELGDSALYLCASSLAGPSGNTIYFGEGSWLTVV.

This clonotype appeared many times. The rearrangement joins TRBV4-2 to TRBJ1-6; maybe TRBD1 (5 bases). CDR3 length: 16 residues. V lost 3 bases and J 7 bases, leaving 16 bases between the germline ends. CDR1 is LGHNA and CDR2 is YNFKEQ in the germline V gene. CDR3 nucleotides: TGTGCCAGCAGCCAGAGGGGTGCTCCCACGAATTCACCCCTCCACTTT. Residues: CASSQRGAPTNSPLHF.

This clonotype was counted at least ten times. The junction departs from germline at one end; a sequencing error may be responsible. The gene calls are TRBV7-2 and TRBJ2-7, with TRBD1 matching over 7 bases. This CDR3 contains 12 residues. In germline, CDR1 is SGHTA, CDR2 FQGNSA. The CDR3: CASSSQGYEQYF. In nucleotides, the CDR3 is TGCGCCAGCAGCTCACAGGGGTACGAGCAGTACTTC.

This rearrangement joins TRBV11-2 to TRBJ2-7; D perhaps matches TRBD2 (6 bases). Germline V lookup: CDR1 SGHAT, CDR2 FQNNGV. There are 18 residues in the CDR3. Trimming removed 2 bases at V and 4 bases at J, with 24 bases between. The DNA of the CDR3 is TGTGCCAGCAGCTTATCTGTGGGAGTGCGGGACGCCCCTTACGAGCAGTACTTC. The encoded protein is CASSLSVGVRDAPYEQYF.

J is TRBJ1-1 and V is TRBV6-1, with D unclear. Trimming pared 3 bases from V and 5 bases from J, leaving 10 bases between. The CDR3 loop spans 13 amino acids. Germline-derived CDR1 and CDR2 are MNHNS and SASEGT. CDR3 loop: CASSEFGRTEAFF. DNA of the CDR3: TGTGCCAGCAGTGAGTTCGGGCGAACTGAAGCTTTCTTT.

This clonotype was observed at least ten times. This chain uses TRBV5-1 with TRBJ2-5, with 7 positions matching TRBD1. Germline V CDR1 and CDR2: SGHRS, YFSETQ. Germline trimming cut 6 bases from V and 6 bases from J; bases unmatched to any gene: 8. The CDR3 has 13 amino acids. The CDR3 nucleotides are TGCGCCAGCACGGAAGACAGGGTCAAGACCCAGTACTTC. Residues: CASTEDRVKTQYF.

This clonotype was detected ten times or more. The V and J genes are TRBV2 and TRBJ2-2; D may match TRBD1 or TRBD2 (5 bases each). The length of the CDR3 is 13 residues. Germline values: CDR1 SNHLY, CDR2 FYNNEI. Trimming left V 2 bases short and J 6 bases short, with 7 bases between. The CDR3, as DNA: TGTGCCAGCAGTGAACAGGGACCCGGGGAGCTGTTTTTT. Translating gives CASSEQGPGELFF.

The chain joins TRBV30 to TRBJ2-5; 7 bases align to TRBD2. The trim removed 3 bases at V and 2 bases at J, leaving 6 bases unmatched. The CDR3 is made up of 14 amino acids. Germline V gene data show CDR1 as GTSNPN and CDR2 as SVGIG (reference sequence). CDR3 amino acids: CAWRKSGTQETQYF. CDR3 bases: TGTGCCTGGAGGAAGAGCGGGACTCAAGAGACCCAGTACTTC. Based on the CDR3 plus reference TRBV30 and TRBJ2-5, the full variable domain is SQTIHQWPATLVQPVGSPLSLECTVEGTSNPNLYWYRQAAGRGLQLLFYSVGIGQISSEVPQNLSASRPQDRQFILSSKKLLLSDSGFYLCAWRKSGTQETQYFGPGTRLLVL.

This clonotype was detected only a few times. The chain couples TRBV7-9 to TRBJ1-1; D is uncertain. The V end lost 6 bases, the J end lost 8 bases, and 19 bases lay between the germline ends. The CDR3 is 14 residues long. Germline V gene data show CDR1 as SEHNR and CDR2 as FQNEAQ (reference sequence). CDR3 protein: CASSVQLTVSEAFF. The CDR3 DNA reads as TGTGCCAGCAGTGTACAGCTTACGGTGAGCGAAGCTTTCTTT.

This clonotype was counted at least ten times. The rearrangement joins TRBV5-1 to TRBJ2-7, with unresolved D. V dropped 1 base and J dropped 4 bases, with 15 bases sitting between them. Looked up from germline, CDR1 is SGHRS and CDR2 is YFSETQ. This CDR3 is 15 amino acids long. CDR3 coding DNA: TGCGCCAGCAGCTTGTATTCGGGTCCCCAATACGAGCAGTACTTC. Protein product: CASSLYSGPQYEQYF. The full variable domain, in which reference TRBV5-1 and TRBJ2-7 provide the parts outside the CDR3, is KAGVTQTPRYLIKTRGQQVTLSCSPISGHRSVSWYQQTPGQGLQFLFEYFSETQRNKGNFPGRFSGRQFSNSRSEMNVSTLELGDSALYLCASSLYSGPQYEQYFGPGTRLTVT.

The CDR3 DNA sequence: TGTGCCAGCAGTTACCAGGGGACAGGAGTCTACGAGCAGTACTTC. Its translation: CASSYQGTGVYEQYF. V usage is TRBV6-2 or TRBV6-3 and J usage is TRBJ2-7; the match to TRBD1 covers 8 bases. The V segment lost 2 bases and the J segment 3 bases; nucleotides outside the gene matches: 6. Germline assignment: CDR1 MNHEY and CDR2 SVGEGT. The CDR3 covers 15 residues.

This clonotype was seen ten or more times. This chain joins TRBV7-2 and TRBJ2-7; D might be TRBD2 (7 bases). Germline CDR1 and CDR2: SGHTA and FQGNSA. Trimming shortened V by 5 bases and J by 3 bases, and 17 bases separated the two germline ends. The CDR3 is 15 amino acids. The CDR3 coding sequence is TGTGCCAGCAGCCAAGTTTGGGGGGGCGACTACGAGCAGTACTTC. It specifies CASSQVWGGDYEQYF.